The entry below gives a single T cell receptor beta chain sequence along with its context. Its cognate antigen is unknown. This sample is part of a study of human T cells and chemical hapten exposure. Study in general: Upper back patch tests used 0.01% DPC, scored after 6 days.

Time point indicated: patch test 3, about 24 weeks after DPC sensitization. The treatment here: therapeutic diphenylcyclopropenone sensitization with weekly scalp DPC. Prior to each patch test being applied, blood was drawn. Those who donated were patients with alopecia, 18 to 70 years of age, and suitable for DPC. Germline CDR1 reads MNHEY; CDR2 reads SMNVEV (reference sequence). V was trimmed by 1 base and J by 11 bases, leaving 15 bases between them. The CDR3 has 13 residues. Study results and limitations: The number of TCRs above 1 in 1000 frequency did not change after DPC sensitization.

TCRdb passed the RACE reads through MiXCR, listing each CDR3 protein once. The data show under 200,000 distinct CDR3 sequences, roughly a quarter seen once. The origin of this receptor is a woman in her late teens or twenties with alopecia areata. Some clones in this sample may be carry-over from other donors' samples. The material was whole blood, obtained in connection with sensitization to the hapten diphenylcyclopropenone (DPC). The chain recombines TRBV27 with TRBJ2-7, with no clear D. CDR3 region: CASSLLGGHRKYF. The DNA for the CDR3 is TGTGCCAGCAGTTTATTGGGTGGGCATCGGAAGTACTTC.